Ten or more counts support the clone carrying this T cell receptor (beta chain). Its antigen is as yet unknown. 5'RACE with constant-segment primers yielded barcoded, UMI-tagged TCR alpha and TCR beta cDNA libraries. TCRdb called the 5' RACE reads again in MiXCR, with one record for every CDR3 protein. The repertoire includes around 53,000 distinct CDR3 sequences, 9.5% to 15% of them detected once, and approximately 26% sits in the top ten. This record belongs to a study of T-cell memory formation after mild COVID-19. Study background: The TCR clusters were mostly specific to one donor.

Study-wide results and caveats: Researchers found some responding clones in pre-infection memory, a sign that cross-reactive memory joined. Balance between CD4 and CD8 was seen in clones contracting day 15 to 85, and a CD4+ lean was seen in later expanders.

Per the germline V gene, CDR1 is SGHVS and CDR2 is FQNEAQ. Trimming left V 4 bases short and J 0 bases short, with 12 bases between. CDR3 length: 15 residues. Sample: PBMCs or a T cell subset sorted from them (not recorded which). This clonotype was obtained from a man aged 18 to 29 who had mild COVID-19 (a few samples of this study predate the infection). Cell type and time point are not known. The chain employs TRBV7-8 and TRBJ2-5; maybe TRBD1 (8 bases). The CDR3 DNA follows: TGTGCCAGCAGCTCACAGGGGGGGTACCAAGAGACCCAGTACTTC. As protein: CASSSQGGYQETQYF.